This TCR beta chain was sequenced for a study of a mutant IDH1 vaccine in newly diagnosed glioma. Looking at the study overall: It was radiotherapy, temozolomide, or both that patients received previously, with most receiving both.

Worth noting for this clone: As yet, its antigen is unknown.

Per germline, CDR1 LNHDA and CDR2 SQIVND (reference sequence). The CDR3 is 16 amino acids. The V gene lost 7 bases and the J gene lost 5 bases, with 23 bases spanning the gap. Clones were sequenced by immunoSEQ multiplex PCR, and TCRdb holds only the in-frame ones, with some missing. This sample yields about 24,000 clones, of which 79% are seen a single time; around 8% belongs to the top ten. As for time point: week 11, during vaccination. Every vaccination contained 300 ug of the mutant IDH1 20-mer peptide and was paired with topical imiquimod. There were new WHO grade 3 or 4 astrocytomas in the donors, and these were IDH1-mutant and ATRX-lost.

The receptor was derived from a man between 40 and 49 years old with glioma. This specimen was PBMCs, taken from a glioma patient whose treatment included an IDH1 peptide vaccine. The chain joins TRBV19 to TRBJ1-2; D is uncertain. In DNA form, the CDR3 reads TGTGCCAGTATATCACTCCATTCGAGAGGAGGTTATGGCTACACCTTC. Amino acids: CASISLHSRGGYGYTF.